The 30 T cell receptor beta chains in this list originate from one sample, sequenced in a study of blood T cells in healthy people across ages. Sample-barcoded 5' priming and a J-beta primer mix drove a second PCR of about 7 to 12 cycles. TCRdb re-derived calls from the 5' RACE reads in MiXCR, one entry per CDR3 protein. The sample lists some 750,000 distinct CDR3 sequences; approximately 21% were seen once. The sequenced sample was blood. Source of these receptors: a man between 65 and 85 years old in good health.

Comment on this clonotype: Here the CDR3 omits its conserved ending phenylalanine or tryptophan, so a read error is the likely source. For the CDR3, the DNA is TGTGCCAGCAGTTCCGGACAGGGCCCTCTGAACACTGAAGCTTTCCTT. This codes for CASSSGQGPLNTEAFL. The J gene is TRBJ1-1, the V gene TRBV28; TRBD1 agrees at 8 bases. Germline CDR1 MDHEN, CDR2 SYDVKM. The V gene end was trimmed by 4 bases and the J gene end by 0 bases; junction bases not matched to a gene: 7. The CDR3 length is 16 residues.

Many counts were recorded for this clonotype. CDR3 DNA sequence: TGTGCCAGCAGAAACTCGGGGGGGCCCTACAATGAGCAGTTCTTC. Its protein product is CASRNSGGPYNEQFF. This chain joins TRBV28 and TRBJ2-1, with 8 bases aligning to TRBD2. V was pared by 6 bases and J by 2 bases, with 6 bases of the junction left unmatched. Germline CDR1 MDHEN, CDR2 SYDVKM. This CDR3 is 15 amino acids long.

The chain combines TRBV15 with TRBJ2-7; possible D gene TRBD2, 7 bases. CDR1 LNHNV and CDR2 YYDKDF come from the germline V gene (reference sequence). The length of the CDR3 is 16 residues. Trimming removed 2 bases from V and 3 bases from J, with 17 bases in between. DNA of the CDR3: TGTGCCACCAGCAGATCAAAGGGGGAGGGCCTCTACGAGCAGTACGTC. Residues: CATSRSKGEGLYEQYV.

The chain links TRBV4-1 to TRBJ2-7; D gene unclear. The CDR3 is 16 residues long. V lost 4 bases and J 0 bases, leaving 16 bases between the germline ends. CDR1 is MGHRA, CDR2 YSYEKL, per germline. The CDR3 spells CASSPSEQASSYEQYF. DNA for the CDR3: TGCGCCAGCAGCCCTTCGGAGCAGGCTAGCTCCTACGAGCAGTACTTC.

CDR3 sequence (DNA): TGCGCCAGCGGTCGGGGGGCGATGTGGGGCTACACCTTC. It specifies CASGRGAMWGYTF. The rearrangement links TRBV5-1 to TRBJ1-2; D might be TRBD1 (6 bases). Germline CDR1 SGHRS, CDR2 YFSETQ. This CDR3 contains 13 residues. Between the trimmed V and J ends, which lost 7 bases and 8 bases, there was a span of 18 bases.

In its sample, this clonotype was seen a few times. V is TRBV24-1 and J is TRBJ2-3; no reliable D call. The V gene lost 3 bases and the J gene lost 5 bases, with 5 bases spanning the gap. Germline V lookup: CDR1 KGHDR, CDR2 SFDVKD. This CDR3 contains 12 residues. The CDR3 sequence: CATSDRRDTQYF. CDR3 sequence (DNA): TGTGCCACCAGTGATAGACGAGATACGCAGTATTTT.

The V call is TRBV28, the J call TRBJ2-5, with 7 positions matching TRBD1. The J call is in doubt because the DNA end fits TRBJ2-7 better. This CDR3 region has 16 residues. Per germline, CDR1 MDHEN and CDR2 SYDVKM. In DNA form, the CDR3 reads TGTGCCAGCAGTTCCTCTCGACAGGGTTGGCCCTACGAGCAGTACTTC. This translates into CASSSSRQGWPYEQYF.

The CDR3 loop reads CASSWGFPYGYTF. The CDR3 nucleotides read TGTGCCAGCAGTTGGGGGTTTCCCTATGGCTACACCTTC. The chain joins TRBV12-3 or TRBV12-4 to TRBJ1-2, with D maybe TRBD1 (5 bases). Between the trimmed V and J ends, which lost 4 bases and 4 bases, there was a span of 10 bases. The CDR3 length is 13 residues.

The V gene is TRBV28, the J gene TRBJ2-5; D unresolved. The CDR3 spans 12 residues. The germline gives CDR1 MDHEN, CDR2 SYDVKM. V shed 3 bases and J shed 11 bases, with 13 bases lying between them. The CDR3 loop is CASSFSRPQQYF. The CDR3 DNA sequence: TGTGCCAGCAGTTTTAGCCGACCCCAGCAGTACTTC.

Only a few counts were recorded for this clonotype. The rearrangement uses TRBV5-4 and TRBJ2-3; tentatively, D is TRBD1 (6 bases). The CDR3 spans 15 residues. CDR1 and CDR2 from the germline V gene are SGHNT and YYREEE (reference sequence). With 3 bases removed from V and 2 bases from J, the gap between germline ends came to 13 bases. CDR3 nucleotide sequence: TGTGCCAGCAGCTGGATGGGGGCTGTCACAGATACGCAGTATTTT. It encodes CASSWMGAVTDTQYF.

J is TRBJ2-5 and V is TRBV6-6; 7 bases agree with TRBD2. CDR1 MNHNY and CDR2 SVGAGI come from the germline V gene (reference sequence). This CDR3 is built from 14 residues. V lost 7 bases and J lost 2; bases outside the gene matches: 7. The CDR3 loop is CASNLGRPQETQYF. The CDR3 bases are TGTGCCAGCAACCTCGGGAGGCCACAAGAGACCCAGTACTTC.

This clonotype showed up just once. The V call is TRBV20-1, the J call TRBJ1-5; TRBD1 matches at 7 bases. CDR3 length: 16 residues. V lost 5 bases, J lost 3 bases, and 13 bases stayed unmatched. Germline-derived CDR1 and CDR2 are DFQATT and SNEGSKA (reference sequence). The CDR3 protein is CSAGRGTVEPNQPQHF. Written as DNA, the CDR3 is TGCAGTGCTGGCCGCGGGACAGTAGAACCCAATCAGCCCCAGCATTTT.

The chain uses TRBV5-1 and TRBJ2-3; D is perhaps TRBD1 or TRBD2 (5 bases each). V gave up 0 bases and J gave up 4 bases, with 12 bases separating them. CDR3 length: 15 residues. The germline V gene encodes CDR1 SGHRS and CDR2 YFSETQ. CDR3 residues: CASSLEGPNADTQYF. CDR3 DNA sequence: TGCGCCAGCAGCTTGGAGGGACCTAATGCAGATACGCAGTATTTT.

The chain recombines TRBV15 with TRBJ2-2, with no clear D. This CDR3 comprises 15 residues. From germline, CDR1 is LNHNV and CDR2 YYDKDF (reference sequence). Trimming took off 0 bases at V and 6 bases at J, with 11 bases between the two ends. CDR3 coding DNA: TGTGCCACCAGCAGAGATGGCAGGTCGGCCGGGGAGCTGTTTTTT. This sequence encodes CATSRDGRSAGELFF. Using reference TRBV15 and TRBJ2-2 for the parts outside the CDR3, the full variable domain is DAMVIQNPRYQVTQFGKPVTLSCSQTLNHNVMYWYQQKSSQAPKLLFHYYDKDFNNEADTPDNFQSRRPNTSFCFLDIRSPGLGDTAMYLCATSRDGRSAGELFFGEGSRLTVL.

This clonotype showed up just a few times. The V call is TRBV2, the J call TRBJ1-2; D gene unclear. The CDR3 runs to 16 residues. Trimming stripped 4 bases from V and 0 bases from J, with 15 bases between. Germline V gene sequence: CDR1 SNHLY, CDR2 FYNNEI. As DNA, the CDR3 is TGTGCCAGCAGTGTGGCACAGCTAAACCCTAACTATGGCTACACCTTC. The encoded protein is CASSVAQLNPNYGYTF. Together with reference TRBV2 and TRBJ1-2, the CDR3 gives the full variable domain: EPEVTQTPSHQVTQMGQEVILRCVPISNHLYFYWYRQILGQKVEFLVSFYNNEISEKSEIFDDQFSVERPDGSNFTLKIRSTKLEDSAMYFCASSVAQLNPNYGYTFGSGTRLTVV.

The genes are TRBV20-1 and TRBJ2-5, with D tentatively TRBD2 (5 bases). The ends were cut back, 5 bases at V and 3 bases at J, with 16 bases in the middle. CDR1 and CDR2 from the germline V gene are DFQATT and SNEGSKA (reference sequence). The CDR3 has 14 amino acids. The CDR3 DNA sequence: TGCAGTGCTGCGGTTCTGGGGAGAGAAGAGACCCAGTACTTC. This encodes CSAAVLGREETQYF.

The chain carries TRBV20-1 and TRBJ2-1; 12 bases are a match to TRBD2. CDR1 and CDR2 from the germline V gene are DFQATT and SNEGSKA (reference sequence). V gave up 6 bases and J gave up 3 bases; unmatched junction bases: 3. This CDR3 has 14 residues. CDR3 loop: CSARLAGVYNEQFF. CDR3 DNA: TGCAGTGCAAGACTAGCGGGAGTCTACAATGAGCAGTTCTTC.

This clonotype occurred once. The chain is built from TRBV6-1 and TRBJ1-2; tentatively, D is TRBD1 (6 bases). Trimming took off 6 bases at V and 8 bases at J, with 16 bases between the two ends. Germline CDR1 is MNHNS and CDR2 is SASEGT. There are 13 residues in the CDR3. The CDR3: CASSGTNEGGYTF. The CDR3 DNA follows: TGTGCCAGCAGCGGGACAAACGAGGGGGGCTACACCTTC.

This clonotype was counted between two and nine times. J is TRBJ2-3 and V is TRBV7-2; TRBD2 matches 7 bases. Germline values: CDR1 SGHTA, CDR2 FQGNSA. After removal of 2 bases from V and 1 base from J, the junction contained 12 bases not matched to a gene. This CDR3 region has 18 residues. DNA for the CDR3: TGTGCCAGCAGCTTATTGGGGGGGGGAGGGCCCGGCACAGATACGCAGTATTTT. The encoded protein is CASSLLGGGGPGTDTQYF.

The chain is built from TRBV19 and TRBJ1-2; no firm D call. Between the trimmed V and J ends, which lost 5 bases and 6 bases, there was a span of 13 bases. Per the germline V gene, CDR1 is LNHDA and CDR2 is SQIVND (reference sequence). This CDR3 comprises 13 residues. In DNA form, the CDR3 reads TGTGCCAGTAGTTTTGGCCCCTCAGATGGCTACACCTTC. Its protein product is CASSFGPSDGYTF. Combining the CDR3 with reference TRBV19 and TRBJ1-2 gives the whole variable domain DGGITQSPKYLFRKEGQNVTLSCEQNLNHDAMYWYRQDPGQGLRLIYYSQIVNDFQKGDIAEGYSVSREKKESFPLTVTSAQKNPTAFYLCASSFGPSDGYTFGSGTRLTVV.

This clonotype was seen more than once but under ten times. J is TRBJ2-5 and V is TRBV5-1, with 8 bases fitting TRBD1. This CDR3 comprises 15 residues. Germline lookup yields CDR1 SGHRS and CDR2 YFSETQ. V lost 6 bases and J lost 1; bases outside the gene matches: 8. The CDR3 here is CASTQGTGSQETQYF. CDR3 coding DNA: TGCGCCAGCACCCAAGGGACAGGTTCCCAAGAGACCCAGTACTTC. The whole variable domain, remainder taken from reference TRBV5-1 and TRBJ2-5, is KAGVTQTPRYLIKTRGQQVTLSCSPISGHRSVSWYQQTPGQGLQFLFEYFSETQRNKGNFPGRFSGRQFSNSRSEMNVSTLELGDSALYLCASTQGTGSQETQYFGPGTRLLVL.

This clonotype was detected only a few times. The rearrangement uses TRBV11-2 and TRBJ2-1, with D perhaps matching TRBD2 (7 bases). The tail of the sequence fits TRBJ2-5 better, so the J call may be wrong. The CDR3 is 18 amino acids. Germline CDR1 reads SGHAT; CDR2 reads FQNNGV. The CDR3 coding sequence is TGTGCCAGCAGCCCCTTACTCTGGGGGGGGGCTGAAATGGAGACCCAGTACTTC. Amino acid sequence: CASSPLLWGGAEMETQYF.

This clonotype has ten or more counts. The V gene is TRBV14, the J gene TRBJ2-1; D is perhaps TRBD1 (6 bases). CDR3 size: 16 residues. The germline V gene has CDR1 SGHDN and CDR2 FVKESK. V was trimmed by 4 bases and J by 4 bases, leaving 17 bases between them. CDR3: CASSPLDSHKYNEQFF. The CDR3 bases are TGTGCCAGCAGCCCCCTGGACAGCCACAAATACAATGAGCAGTTCTTC.

In this sample, this clonotype turned up a few times. The gene calls are TRBV20-1 and TRBJ2-1, with TRBD2 matching 9 bases. Germline CDR1 and CDR2: DFQATT and SNEGSKA (reference sequence). This CDR3 spans 12 amino acids. The CDR3 region has the DNA TGCAGCCTAGCGGGACCCTACAATGAGCAGTTCTTC. It is translated as CSLAGPYNEQFF.

The chain carries TRBV5-1 and TRBJ2-5, with 9 bases that match TRBD1. The V gene end was trimmed by 1 base and the J gene end by 5 bases; junction bases not matched to a gene: 6. Germline CDR1 and CDR2: SGHRS and YFSETQ. This CDR3 has 15 residues. The CDR3 loop is CASSLHTGGRETQYF. DNA for the CDR3: TGCGCCAGCAGCTTGCACACAGGGGGCAGGGAGACCCAGTACTTC.

There are a few counts of this clonotype. V is TRBV11-2 and J is TRBJ2-3, with TRBD2 matching over 8 bases. The CDR3 has 15 amino acids. Trimming took 5 bases from V and 2 from J; bases not matched to a gene: 6. From germline, CDR1 is SGHAT and CDR2 FQNNGV. The CDR3 loop is CASSRPGGHTDTQYF. The CDR3 nucleotides are TGTGCCAGCAGCCGCCCGGGGGGGCACACAGATACGCAGTATTTT.

In its sample, this clonotype was seen a few times. The V call is TRBV20-1, the J call TRBJ2-5; 15 bases line up with TRBD2. This CDR3 contains 18 residues. The germline gives CDR1 DFQATT, CDR2 SNEGSKA (reference sequence). Trimming at V came to 7 bases and at J to 0 bases, leaving 12 bases not matched to a gene. The CDR3 region is CSVPPGLAGGSYQETQYF. The DNA for the CDR3 is TGCAGTGTTCCCCCGGGACTAGCGGGGGGATCGTACCAAGAGACCCAGTACTTC.

This chain connects TRBV12-3 or TRBV12-4 to TRBJ2-1; 15 bases align to TRBD2. With 1 base clipped from V and 8 bases from J, the junction kept 6 bases outside the gene matches. The CDR3 length is 17 residues. In DNA form, the CDR3 reads TGTGCCAGCAGTTTAGGAAGGACTAGCGGGAGGGCCCATGAGCAGTTCTTC. Translation: CASSLGRTSGRAHEQFF.

Ten or more counts support this clonotype. V and J are TRBV12-3 or TRBV12-4 and TRBJ1-2; 8 bases align to TRBD1. Trimming cost V 10 bases and J 5 bases; bases outside gene matches: 12. The CDR3 extends over 14 amino acids. This CDR3 is CAITADRDQYGYTF. The CDR3 DNA reads TGTGCCATCACGGCGGACAGGGATCAATATGGCTACACCTTC.

This chain uses TRBV12-3 or TRBV12-4 with TRBJ1-5; D gene uncertain. Deletions cut 2 bases from V and 0 bases from J, with 8 bases between. The CDR3 covers 15 residues. The CDR3 DNA reads TGTGCCAGCAGTTTAAGCCAGGCTAGCAATCAGCCCCAGCATTTT. Translated, it gives CASSLSQASNQPQHF.